The present entry profiles one TCR beta chain with its context. TCRdb analysed the RACE reads with MiXCR anew, one entry per CDR3 protein. The profile shows some 70,000 distinct CDR3 sequences, approximately 29% of them singletons. Time point: patch test 1, 2 weeks after DPC sensitization. Treatment reported: therapeutic diphenylcyclopropenone sensitization with weekly scalp DPC. This entry is derived from a study of human T cells and chemical hapten exposure. Trimming took off 0 bases at V and 4 bases at J, with 14 bases between the two ends. The CDR3 covers 15 residues. The germline CDR1 and CDR2 sequences are DFQATT and SNEGSKA (reference sequence).

The chain employs TRBV20-1 and TRBJ2-3, with D possibly being TRBD1 or TRBD2 (6 bases each). This TCR came from a man in his forties with alopecia areata. Some clones in this sample may be carry-over from other donors' samples. The material was whole blood, obtained in connection with sensitization to the hapten diphenylcyclopropenone (DPC). The CDR3 loop reads CSARDWRGVSDTQYF. CDR3 nucleotide sequence: TGCAGTGCTAGAGACTGGAGGGGGGTGTCAGATACGCAGTATTTT.